This T cell receptor beta chain emerged from a study of T cells expressing NK-cell markers. Study-level information: Sorted CD3+CD56+NKG2C+, CD3+CD56+NKG2C- and CD3+CD56-NKG2C+ T-cell subsets were beta-chain profiled. Serological testing identified most of the eight sequenced donors as HCMV-seropositive and one as seronegative.

Study conclusions and caveats: The study left the HCMV specificity of expanded NKG2C+ T cell clones unresolved.

This CDR3 has 16 residues. Germline V gene lookup returns CDR1 SEHNR and CDR2 FQNEAQ (reference sequence). Concerning this clonotype itself: Its antigen is unidentified.

Generation of TCR beta cDNA was performed by 5'RACE template switching incorporating UMIs. TCRdb reanalyzed the 5' RACE reads, giving one entry per CDR3 protein sequence and no DNA. Recorded for this sample: some 460,000 distinct CDR3 sequences. This clonotype was obtained from a woman between 45 and 60 years old in good health. Sample: blood T cells: a sorted CD56 or NKG2C T cell subset, CD4+ or CD8+ T cells, or bulk PBMC T cells (not recorded which). V and J are TRBV7-9 and TRBJ2-3; absent DNA, TCRdb's TRBD1 call cannot be checked. The CDR3 here is CASSPFGRTVTDTQYF. Based on the CDR3 plus reference TRBV7-9 and TRBJ2-3, the full variable domain is DTGVSQNPRHKITKRGQNVTFRCDPISEHNRLYWYRQTLGQGPEFLTYFQNEAQLEKSRLLSDRFSAERPKGSFSTLEIQRTEQGDSAMYLCASSPFGRTVTDTQYFGPGTRLTVL.